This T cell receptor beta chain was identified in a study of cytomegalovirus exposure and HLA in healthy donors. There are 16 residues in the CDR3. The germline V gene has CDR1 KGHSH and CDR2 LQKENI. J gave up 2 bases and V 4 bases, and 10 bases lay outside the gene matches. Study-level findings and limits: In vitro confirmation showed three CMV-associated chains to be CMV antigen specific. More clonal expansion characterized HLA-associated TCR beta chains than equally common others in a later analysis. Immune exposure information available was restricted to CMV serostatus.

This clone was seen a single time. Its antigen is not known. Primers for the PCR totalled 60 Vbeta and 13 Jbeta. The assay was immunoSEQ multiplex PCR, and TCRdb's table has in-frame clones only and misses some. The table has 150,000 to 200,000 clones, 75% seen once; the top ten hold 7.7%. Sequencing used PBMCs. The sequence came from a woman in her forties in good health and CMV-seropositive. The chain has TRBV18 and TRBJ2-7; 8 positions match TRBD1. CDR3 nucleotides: TGTGCCAGCTCACTTCAGGACAGGGAAGGCCCCTACGAGCAGTACTTC. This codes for CASSLQDREGPYEQYF.